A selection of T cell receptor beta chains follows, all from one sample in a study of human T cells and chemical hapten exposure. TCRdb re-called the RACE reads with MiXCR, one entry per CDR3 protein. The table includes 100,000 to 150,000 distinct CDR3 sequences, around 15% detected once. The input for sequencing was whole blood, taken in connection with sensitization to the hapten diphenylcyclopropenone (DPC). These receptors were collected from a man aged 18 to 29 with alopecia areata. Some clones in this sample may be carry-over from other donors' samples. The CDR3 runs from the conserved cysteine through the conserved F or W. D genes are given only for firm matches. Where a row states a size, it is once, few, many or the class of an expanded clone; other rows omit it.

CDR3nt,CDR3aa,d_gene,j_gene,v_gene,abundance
TGTGCCAGCAGCCCAGGGGCAGCCGCCAAAAACATTCAGTACTTC,CASSPGAAAKNIQYF,-,TRBJ2-4,TRBV3-1,few
TGTGCCAGCAGCGTAGAGGGAGTGAACACTGAAGCTTTCTTT,CASSVEGVNTEAFF,-,TRBJ1-1,TRBV9,many
TGCAGCGTTGTCGAACTTGGGATGGAGACCCAGTACTTC,CSVVELGMETQYF,-,TRBJ2-5,TRBV29-1,once
TGCAGTGTCAAGCCGGGACGGAGCACAGATACGCAGTATTTT,CSVKPGRSTDTQYF,-,TRBJ2-3,TRBV20-1,-
TGCAGCGTCACCGGACAGGGTCGGGCTTTCTTT,CSVTGQGRAFF,TRBD1,TRBJ1-1,TRBV29-1,-
TGCGCCAGCAGCTTGGCCATCACGAACACCGGGGAGCTGTTTTTT,CASSLAITNTGELFF,-,TRBJ2-2,TRBV5-1,-
TGTGCCAGTAGGGCAGATACGCAGTATTTT,CASRADTQYF,-,TRBJ2-3,TRBV5-8,-
TGTGCCAGCAGTCTGGGACCGAGTAATGAAAAACTGTTTTTT,CASSLGPSNEKLFF,-,TRBJ1-4,TRBV12-3/TRBV12-4,-
TGTGCCAGCTCACCTAAATCGACAGGGGGCATGAATGAAGCTTTCTTT,CASSPKSTGGMNEAFF,TRBD1,TRBJ1-1,TRBV18,few
TGTGCCAGCAGCCAACGGACAGGGCCCGACACCGGGGAGCTGTTTTTT,CASSQRTGPDTGELFF,TRBD1,TRBJ2-2,TRBV3-1,few
TGTGCCAGCAGCCAAAGGACAGACACAAACATTCAGTACTTC,CASSQRTDTNIQYF,-,TRBJ2-4,TRBV3-1,few
TGTGCCAGCTCATCCGGGGCAAATGACTACGAGCAGTACTTC,CASSSGANDYEQYF,-,TRBJ2-7,TRBV18,few
TGTGCCAGCAGCGCTCAGGGTTTCACTGAAGCTTTCTTT,CASSAQGFTEAFF,-,TRBJ1-1,TRBV14,few
TGTGCCAGCAGCCGCGTAAATTCACCCCTCCACTTT,CASSRVNSPLHF,-,TRBJ1-6,TRBV7-2,few
TGCAGTGCTAGGGGGCGTAAGAACACCGGGGAGCTGTTTTTT,CSARGRKNTGELFF,-,TRBJ2-2,TRBV20-1,-
TGTGCCAGCAGCTTGGAGGGCATGAACACTGAAGCTTTCTTT,CASSLEGMNTEAFF,-,TRBJ1-1,TRBV7-9,few
TGTGCCAGCAGTGTTCAGGGGGAGGCCTCCTACAATGAGCAGTTCTTC,CASSVQGEASYNEQFF,-,TRBJ2-1,TRBV12-3/TRBV12-4,-
TGTGCCAGCAGCCAAGGGACGGCGAACTATGGCTACACCTTC,CASSQGTANYGYTF,-,TRBJ1-2,TRBV3-1,many
TGTGCCAGCGCTCCTGACCCTGACTCCAATGAGCAGTTCTTC,CASAPDPDSNEQFF,-,TRBJ2-1,TRBV28,few
TGTGCCAGCAGCCTTAGTCTATGGACTAGCGCCGGGGAGCTGTTTTTT,CASSLSLWTSAGELFF,TRBD2,TRBJ2-2,TRBV11-2,-
TGCGCCAGCAGCCAAGACTACGCCGCGAACACCGGGGAGCTGTTTTTT,CASSQDYAANTGELFF,-,TRBJ2-2,TRBV4-3,many
TGTGCCAGCAGTCCCAGGGCCCCGGATGAAAAACTGTTTTTT,CASSPRAPDEKLFF,-,TRBJ1-4,TRBV28,-
TGTGCCAGCGAACCGGGACTTAACTATGGCTACACCTTC,CASEPGLNYGYTF,-,TRBJ1-2,TRBV6-6,many
TGTGCCAGCAGTCTCGACAGGGGGCGGGAGTTCTTC,CASSLDRGREFF,TRBD1,TRBJ2-1,TRBV12-3/TRBV12-4,many
TGCAGCGTATCAGTTAGCAATCAGCCCCAGCATTTT,CSVSVSNQPQHF,-,TRBJ1-5,TRBV29-1,-
TGTGCCAGCAGCCAGTTAGCGGGGGATGCCAATGAGCAGTTCTTC,CASSQLAGDANEQFF,TRBD2,TRBJ2-1,TRBV3-1,few
TGTGCCAGCAGCTCGTCGACAGTGCCCACAGATACGCAGTATTTT,CASSSSTVPTDTQYF,-,TRBJ2-3,TRBV11-3,-
TGCAGCGTGCTCTTAGCGGGGGGGTACGAGCAGTACTTC,CSVLLAGGYEQYF,TRBD2,TRBJ2-7,TRBV29-1,few
TGTGCCAGCAGTACGTGGTCGTTCTCCTACAATGAGCAGTTCTTC,CASSTWSFSYNEQFF,-,TRBJ2-1,TRBV6-2/TRBV6-3,many
TGCAGCGCAGCAGTAGATACGCAGTATTTT,CSAAVDTQYF,-,TRBJ2-3,TRBV29-1,-
TGTGCCAGCAGCTTGAGGTGGGCGGGCAATGAGCAGTTCTTC,CASSLRWAGNEQFF,-,TRBJ2-1,TRBV11-2,many
TGCGCCAGCAGCCAGCCTCTAGCGGGGGGGACCACCGGGGAGCTGTTTTTT,CASSQPLAGGTTGELFF,TRBD2,TRBJ2-2,TRBV4-3,few
TGCAGTGCCACGAGCCATGGACAGGGGGCTCGCGAGCAGTACTTC,CSATSHGQGAREQYF,TRBD1,TRBJ2-7,TRBV20-1,-
TGTGCCAGCAGGGATAGCCGGGACCTTCGACAATCTCGCCAGGGCACAGATACGCAGTATTTT,CASRDSRDLRQSRQGTDTQYF,-,TRBJ2-3,TRBV6-2/TRBV6-3,-
TGTGCCAGCAGCCTAACCACTAATCAGCCCCAGCATTTT,CASSLTTNQPQHF,-,TRBJ1-5,TRBV7-2,few
TGCAGTGCCGAGGGACTAGCGGACGAGAGCTCCTACAATGAGCAGTTCTTC,CSAEGLADESSYNEQFF,TRBD2,TRBJ2-1,TRBV20-1,-
TGTGCCAGCAGCTACCGCGGGGGGAAAGAGACCCAGTACTTC,CASSYRGGKETQYF,TRBD2,TRBJ2-5,TRBV7-3,-